This is a list of T cell receptor beta chains from one sample in a study of T cell repertoires in cytomegalovirus infection. No antigen is known for these receptors. TCRdb recomputed calls from the reads with MiXCR, one row per CDR3 protein. The table has about a million distinct CDR3 sequences, approximately 30% seen once. Specimen: cultured CD8+ T cells from PBMCs, collected from culture after CMV antigen stimulation. Receptors were obtained from a human donor in good health (CMV status not recorded). Some clones in this sample may be carry-over from other donors' samples. Each CDR3 is given with its conserved first and last residue. The D gene is left open where the match is weak. Size tells how often a clone was seen (once, few, many) or the class of an expanded clone, and some rows leave it out.

>TRBD2|few|TRBJ2-3|TRBV7-9
CASSLTSGGGRDTQYF
TGTGCCAGCAGCTTAACTTCGGGGGGAGGGCGAGATACGCAGTATTTT
>TRBD1|.|TRBJ2-5|TRBV5-8
CASSGDRVGETQYF
TGTGCCAGCAGCGGGGACAGGGTAGGAGAGACCCAGTACTTC
>TRBD1|.|TRBJ2-6|TRBV3-1
CASSLGQGAGGANVLTF
TGTGCCAGCAGCCTAGGACAGGGGGCAGGTGGGGCCAACGTCCTGACTTTC
>.|few|TRBJ2-3|TRBV6-6
CASATGYTDTQYF
TGTGCCAGCGCCACAGGGTATACAGATACGCAGTATTTT
>TRBD2|.|TRBJ2-1|TRBV7-9
CASSSPLSGGTPGGYNEQFF
TGTGCCAGCAGCTCCCCTCTTAGCGGGGGGACACCGGGGGGCTACAATGAGCAGTTCTTC
>.|.|TRBJ1-1|TRBV11-2
CASGATGGTEAFF
TGTGCCAGCGGGGCGACGGGGGGCACTGAAGCTTTCTTT
>.|few|TRBJ2-5|TRBV6-1
CASSEPTEGGVQETQYF
TGTGCCAGCAGTGAACCGACGGAAGGCGGGGTCCAAGAGACCCAGTACTTC
>TRBD2|.|TRBJ2-5|TRBV29-1
CSVFTAGGISWETQYF
TGCAGCGTCTTTACAGCGGGGGGGATCTCCTGGGAGACCCAGTACTTC
>.|few|TRBJ1-1|TRBV7-6
CASRGPANTEAFF
TGTGCCAGCCGGGGCCCTGCGAACACTGAAGCTTTCTTT
>.|few|TRBJ1-2|TRBV27
CASSPLLNYGYTF
TGTGCCAGCAGTCCGCTCCTTAACTATGGCTACACCTTC
>.|.|TRBJ2-6|TRBV19
CASSITLYFTDSGANVLTF
TGTGCCAGTAGTATCACACTTTACTTCACCGACTCTGGGGCCAACGTCCTGACTTTC
>.|few|TRBJ2-2|TRBV19
CASMPGSNTGELFF
TGTGCCAGTATGCCGGGATCGAACACCGGGGAGCTGTTTTTT
>TRBD2|once|TRBJ2-1|TRBV25-1
CASSEQRGGWNEQFF
TGTGCCAGCAGTGAACAGCGGGGGGGATGGAATGAGCAGTTCTTC